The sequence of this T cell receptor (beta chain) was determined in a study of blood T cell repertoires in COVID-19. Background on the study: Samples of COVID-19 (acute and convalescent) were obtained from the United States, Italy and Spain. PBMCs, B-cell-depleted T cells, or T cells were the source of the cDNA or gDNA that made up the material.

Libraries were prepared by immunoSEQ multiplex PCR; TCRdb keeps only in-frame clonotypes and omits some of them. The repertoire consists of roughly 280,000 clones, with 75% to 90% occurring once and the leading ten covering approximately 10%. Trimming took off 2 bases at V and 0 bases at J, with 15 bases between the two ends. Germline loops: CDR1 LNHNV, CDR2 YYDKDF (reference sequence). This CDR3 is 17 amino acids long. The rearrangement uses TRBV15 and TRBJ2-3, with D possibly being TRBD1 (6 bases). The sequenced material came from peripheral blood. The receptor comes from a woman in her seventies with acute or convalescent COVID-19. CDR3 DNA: TGTGCCACCAGCAGACTACCGGGACAACAAAGCACAGATACGCAGTATTTT. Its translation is CATSRLPGQQSTDTQYF.